These 8 T cell receptor beta chains were sequenced from one sample in a study of blood T cell repertoires in COVID-19. This table comes from immunoSEQ multiplex PCR, and its TCRdb copy is limited to in-frame clones, with some not included. The repertoire holds about 250,000 clones, with 85% to 90% as singletons. Sequenced input: PBMCs or T cells enriched from blood (not recorded which). These receptors originate from a man aged 35 to 55 who had recovered from COVID-19.

This chain joins TRBV28 and TRBJ2-1; 10 nucleotides match TRBD2. CDR3 size: 16 residues. V dropped 5 bases and J dropped 5; count of bases not matched to a gene: 9. CDR1 is MDHEN, CDR2 SYDVKM, per germline. The CDR3 bases are TGTGCCAGCAGTCACCAGGGACTAGCGCCCAACAATGAGCAGTTCTTC. Translating gives CASSHQGLAPNNEQFF. Supplemented by reference TRBV28 and TRBJ2-1, the full variable domain reads DVKVTQSSRYLVKRTGEKVFLECVQDMDHENMFWYRQDPGLGLRLIYFSYDVKMKEKGDIPEGYSVSREKKERFSLILESASTNQTSMYLCASSHQGLAPNNEQFFGPGTRLTVL.

CDR3 DNA sequence: TGTGCCAGCAGCTTGACTAGCGGGGGGCGTGCAGATACGCAGTATTTT. Translated, it gives CASSLTSGGRADTQYF. The genes are TRBV13 and TRBJ2-3, with 13 bases that match TRBD2. The V segment lost 3 bases and the J segment 4 bases; nucleotides outside the gene matches: 4. CDR3 length equals 16 residues. Germline CDR1 PRHDT, CDR2 FYEKMQ (reference sequence). Complete variable domain (other parts from reference TRBV13 and TRBJ2-3): AAGVIQSPRHLIKEKRETATLKCYPIPRHDTVYWYQQGPGQDPQFLISFYEKMQSDKGSIPDRFSAQQFSDYHSELNMSSLELGDSALYFCASSLTSGGRADTQYFGPGTRLTVL.

V and J are TRBV25-1 and TRBJ1-1; possibly TRBD1 for D (6 bases). The CDR3 is 14 amino acids. Germline loops: CDR1 MGHDK, CDR2 SYGVNS. Trimming cost V 10 bases and J 0 bases, with 15 bases left between them. The DNA for the CDR3 is TGTGCCAAAGGAGGGGGGGGTGTGAACACTGAAGCTTTCTTT. Protein sequence: CAKGGGGVNTEAFF.

The chain combines TRBV6-5 with TRBJ1-3; no definite D call. The germline CDR1 and CDR2 sequences are MNHEY and SVGAGI. The germline V and J ends were trimmed by 2 bases and 3 bases, with 14 bases remaining between them. This CDR3 has 16 amino acids. CDR3 amino acids: CASSYRDGMGGNTIYF. DNA of the CDR3: TGTGCCAGCAGTTACCGGGATGGGATGGGTGGAAACACCATATATTTT.

The chain carries TRBV7-2 and TRBJ2-5; tentatively, D is TRBD2 (7 bases). Between the trimmed V and J ends, which lost 5 bases and 5 bases, there was a span of 18 bases. Germline V gene data show CDR1 as SGHTA and CDR2 as FQGNSA. This CDR3 region has 15 residues. The CDR3 sequence: CASSPLGGGRETQYF. The CDR3 DNA sequence: TGTGCCAGCAGCCCTCTGGGGGGGGGCCGTGAGACCCAGTACTTC.

This clone was counted only a few times. The rearrangement uses TRBV7-9 and TRBJ1-4; D possibly corresponds to TRBD1 (5 bases). V was cut by 5 bases and J by 0 bases, with 10 bases left in between. The CDR3 is 15 amino acids. CDR1 and CDR2 (germline): SEHNR, FQNEAQ (reference sequence). CDR3 bases: TGTGCCAGCAGCCTCGAGACAGCAACTAATGAAAAACTGTTTTTT. Translated, it gives CASSLETATNEKLFF.

The V gene is TRBV9, the J gene TRBJ2-1; the D gene is possibly TRBD2 (7 bases). Germline V lookup: CDR1 SGDLS, CDR2 YYNGEE. The CDR3 spans 14 residues. Trimming removed 0 bases from V and 6 bases from J, with 10 bases in between. This CDR3 is CASSVEGGPNEQFF. CDR3 coding DNA: TGTGCCAGCAGCGTAGAGGGGGGGCCCAATGAGCAGTTCTTC.

This clone was counted once. The rearrangement joins TRBV5-1 to TRBJ1-1, with 8 bases fitting TRBD1. CDR1 SGHRS and CDR2 YFSETQ come from the germline V gene. The V segment lost 4 bases and the J segment 1 base; nucleotides outside the gene matches: 6. The CDR3 contains 15 residues. DNA of the CDR3: TGCGCCAGCAGCGACCCAACAGGGGGGAACACTGAAGCTTTCTTT. As protein: CASSDPTGGNTEAFF.